The 16 T cell receptor beta chains below come from one sample, sequenced in a study of shared clonotypes between healthy human individuals. Profiling relied on immunoSEQ multiplex PCR, and the TCRdb table lists in-frame clones only, not all of them. The sample lists some 2,500,000 clones; roughly 90% were seen once. Specimen: naive CD4+ T cells from PBMCs. Subset here: CD45RA+ positively selected. The receptors stem from a man between 18 and 35 years old in good health. Some clones in this sample may be carry-over from other donors' samples.

Note on this clone: Other DNA sequences within the sample encode an identical CDR3. V gene TRBV6-6 combines with J gene TRBJ1-1; no reliable D call. The CDR3 is 13 amino acids. Germline-derived CDR1 and CDR2 are MNHNY and SVGAGI (reference sequence). V lost 2 bases, J lost 4 bases, and 8 bases lay in between. The CDR3 protein is CASSYRESTEAFF. The CDR3 bases are TGTGCCAGCAGTTACAGGGAGAGCACTGAAGCTTTCTTT.

In nucleotides, the CDR3 is TGCGCCAGCAGCCAAGAATCCGAGACCCAGTACTTC. Protein: CASSQESETQYF. The rearrangement joins TRBV4-1 to TRBJ2-5; no clear D gene. The CDR3 extends over 12 amino acids. The V end lost 0 bases, the J end lost 5 bases, and 4 bases lay between the germline ends. Germline V gene lookup returns CDR1 MGHRA and CDR2 YSYEKL.

CDR3 nucleotide sequence: TGTGCCAGCAGCTTAGAGACAGGGGGCACAGCTAGGGCTTTCTTT. Translating it yields CASSLETGGTARAFF. The chain recombines TRBV7-9 with TRBJ1-1; 10 bases agree with TRBD1. The CDR3 is 15 amino acids. The J segment lost 11 bases and the V segment lost 1 base, leaving 10 bases of the junction unmatched. Germline CDR1 SEHNR, CDR2 FQNEAQ (reference sequence).

The V and J genes are TRBV5-1 and TRBJ1-2, with D possibly matching TRBD1 (5 bases). The CDR3 has 14 amino acids. Germline values: CDR1 SGHRS, CDR2 YFSETQ. V gave up 4 bases and J gave up 5 bases, with 15 bases separating them. CDR3 coding DNA: TGCGCCAGCAGCCCAGGAGGAGGGGTTTATGGCTACACCTTC. Protein sequence: CASSPGGGVYGYTF.

This rearrangement joins TRBV10-3 to TRBJ1-1; D is possibly TRBD1 (5 bases). V was pared by 11 bases and J by 5 bases, with 24 bases between. CDR3 length: 15 amino acids. Germline V gene lookup returns CDR1 ENHRY and CDR2 SYGVKD. For the CDR3, the DNA is TGTGCCGTCCAGAGCGATTTGGGGACGGCGACTGAAGCTTTCTTT. It codes for CAVQSDLGTATEAFF.

The rearrangement joins TRBV7-6 to TRBJ2-7, with 10 bases aligning to TRBD2. V was clipped by 5 bases and J by 2 bases; unmatched bases: 6. Germline CDR1 is SGHVS and CDR2 is FNYEAQ. The CDR3 has 15 amino acids. For the CDR3, the DNA is TGTGCCAGCAGCCCGCGTAGCGGGGGGCCCTACGAGCAGTACTTC. This encodes CASSPRSGGPYEQYF.

The genes are TRBV15 and TRBJ2-3, with 7 bases fitting TRBD2. The CDR3 is made up of 16 amino acids. Germline V CDR1 and CDR2: LNHNV, YYDKDF (reference sequence). V lost 1 base and J lost 6; bases outside the gene matches: 10. The CDR3 is CATSRGASGGSDTQYF. CDR3 bases: TGTGCCACCAGCAGAGGTGCTAGCGGAGGATCGGATACGCAGTATTTT.

As to this clone: Other nucleotide sequences from this sample produce the same CDR3. This chain uses TRBV6-5 with TRBJ2-2; 7 bases align to TRBD1. The germline V gene has CDR1 MNHEY and CDR2 SVGAGI. This CDR3 is built from 13 residues. V lost 5 bases and J lost 5; bases outside the gene matches: 2. CDR3 in amino acids: CASSRQGTGELFF. The CDR3 DNA is TGTGCCAGCAGTCGACAGGGAACCGGGGAGCTGTTTTTT.

This chain joins TRBV5-1 and TRBJ2-7, with 13 bases identical to TRBD2. This CDR3 spans 19 amino acids. After removal of 4 bases from V and 3 bases from J, the junction contained 16 bases not matched to a gene. Germline CDR1 reads SGHRS; CDR2 reads YFSETQ. The CDR3 here is CASSPLWTSGSGVVYEQYF. Here the CDR3 DNA reads TGCGCCAGCAGCCCACTCTGGACTAGCGGGAGTGGGGTTGTCTACGAGCAGTACTTC.

This chain links TRBV14 with TRBJ1-5; unclear D gene. V was shortened by 4 bases and J by 5 bases, with 9 bases between the two germline ends. Germline CDR1 is SGHDN and CDR2 is FVKESK. The CDR3 has 13 residues. In nucleotides, the CDR3 is TGTGCCAGCAGCCGTCGGTGGGATCAGCCCCAGCATTTT. It translates to CASSRRWDQPQHF.

The chain has TRBV14 and TRBJ2-7, with D hard to call. V was clipped by 1 base and J by 7 bases, with 14 bases between them. Germline lookup yields CDR1 SGHDN and CDR2 FVKESK. There are 14 residues in the CDR3. CDR3 nucleotides: TGTGCCAGCAGCCAAGCAGCGCCCCTGGGGGAGCAGTACTTC. This translates into CASSQAAPLGEQYF. The whole variable domain, filled in from reference TRBV14 and TRBJ2-7, reads EAGVTQFPSHSVIEKGQTVTLRCDPISGHDNLYWYRRVMGKEIKFLLHFVKESKQDESGMPNNRFLAERTGGTYSTLKVQPAELEDSGVYFCASSQAAPLGEQYFGPGTRLTVT.

The chain uses TRBV2 and TRBJ2-1, with TRBD2 matching 9 bases. Germline-derived CDR1 and CDR2 are SNHLY and FYNNEI. V gave up 2 bases and J gave up 7 bases; unmatched junction bases: 3. The CDR3 runs 14 residues. The CDR3 nucleotides are TGTGCCAGCAGTGAATCTAGCGGGAAAAATGAGCAGTTCTTC. It specifies CASSESSGKNEQFF.

The genes are TRBV2 and TRBJ2-7; D perhaps matches TRBD1 (5 bases). Trimming cost V 8 bases and J 0 bases, with 17 bases left between them. Per the germline V gene, CDR1 is SNHLY and CDR2 is FYNNEI. The CDR3 runs 15 residues. This chain's CDR3 is CASLPQGALSYEQYF. The DNA of the CDR3 is TGTGCCAGCCTGCCTCAAGGGGCCCTCTCCTACGAGCAGTACTTC.

This chain links TRBV29-1 with TRBJ1-1, with 11 positions matching TRBD1. Germline V gives CDR1 SQVTM, CDR2 ANQGSEA. V lost 7 bases and J lost 1; bases outside the gene matches: 5. The CDR3 runs 14 residues. The CDR3 region has the DNA TGCAGCGGCAGGACAGGGGGCCCGAACACTGAAGCTTTCTTT. It encodes CSGRTGGPNTEAFF.

The chain joins TRBV7-3 to TRBJ2-2; D perhaps matches TRBD2 (5 bases). The length of the CDR3 is 15 residues. Between the trimmed V and J ends, which lost 3 bases and 3 bases, there was a span of 11 bases. The germline V gene has CDR1 SGHTA and CDR2 FQGTGA. The CDR3 nucleotides read TGTGCCAGCAGCTTTGGAGGCCTGCACACCGGGGAGCTGTTTTTT. This sequence encodes CASSFGGLHTGELFF.

This chain links TRBV7-3 with TRBJ2-7, with TRBD2 matching over 7 bases. Germline CDR1 SGHTA, CDR2 FQGTGA. V dropped 5 bases and J dropped 6; count of bases not matched to a gene: 13. The CDR3 contains 15 residues. CDR3 residues: CASSPRGGAGSEQYF. CDR3 nucleotide sequence: TGTGCCAGCAGCCCCCGGGGAGGGGCCGGGAGCGAGCAGTACTTC.